This TCR beta chain came from a study of tumor and adjacent non-tumor tissue in lung cancer. Study results and limitations: Tumor repertoires had a smaller top 100 clone share than normal lung.

This sample's RNA came from whole unsorted tissue. A modified ARM-PCR protocol with three rounds of nested PCR amplified TCRbeta. Via MiXCR, TCRdb re-called the multiplex PCR reads, giving one row per CDR3 protein. The repertoire includes about 93,000 distinct CDR3 sequences, less than 75% of them detected once, and roughly 18% sits in the top ten. About this clonotype: Antigen: not known. A read error may account for a junction end that differs from germline.

The CDR3 spans 11 residues. From germline, CDR1 is SEHNR and CDR2 FQNEAQ (reference sequence). This receptor was taken from a man between 60 and 75 years old with non-small cell lung cancer. Sequenced sample: lung tumor tissue. The V and J genes are TRBV7-9 and TRBJ1-4; D possibly corresponds to TRBD1 (6 bases). The CDR3 loop is CAGSIPGPGAF. In nucleotides, the CDR3 is TGTGCCGGCAGTATTCCAGGGCCAGGGGCGTTT.